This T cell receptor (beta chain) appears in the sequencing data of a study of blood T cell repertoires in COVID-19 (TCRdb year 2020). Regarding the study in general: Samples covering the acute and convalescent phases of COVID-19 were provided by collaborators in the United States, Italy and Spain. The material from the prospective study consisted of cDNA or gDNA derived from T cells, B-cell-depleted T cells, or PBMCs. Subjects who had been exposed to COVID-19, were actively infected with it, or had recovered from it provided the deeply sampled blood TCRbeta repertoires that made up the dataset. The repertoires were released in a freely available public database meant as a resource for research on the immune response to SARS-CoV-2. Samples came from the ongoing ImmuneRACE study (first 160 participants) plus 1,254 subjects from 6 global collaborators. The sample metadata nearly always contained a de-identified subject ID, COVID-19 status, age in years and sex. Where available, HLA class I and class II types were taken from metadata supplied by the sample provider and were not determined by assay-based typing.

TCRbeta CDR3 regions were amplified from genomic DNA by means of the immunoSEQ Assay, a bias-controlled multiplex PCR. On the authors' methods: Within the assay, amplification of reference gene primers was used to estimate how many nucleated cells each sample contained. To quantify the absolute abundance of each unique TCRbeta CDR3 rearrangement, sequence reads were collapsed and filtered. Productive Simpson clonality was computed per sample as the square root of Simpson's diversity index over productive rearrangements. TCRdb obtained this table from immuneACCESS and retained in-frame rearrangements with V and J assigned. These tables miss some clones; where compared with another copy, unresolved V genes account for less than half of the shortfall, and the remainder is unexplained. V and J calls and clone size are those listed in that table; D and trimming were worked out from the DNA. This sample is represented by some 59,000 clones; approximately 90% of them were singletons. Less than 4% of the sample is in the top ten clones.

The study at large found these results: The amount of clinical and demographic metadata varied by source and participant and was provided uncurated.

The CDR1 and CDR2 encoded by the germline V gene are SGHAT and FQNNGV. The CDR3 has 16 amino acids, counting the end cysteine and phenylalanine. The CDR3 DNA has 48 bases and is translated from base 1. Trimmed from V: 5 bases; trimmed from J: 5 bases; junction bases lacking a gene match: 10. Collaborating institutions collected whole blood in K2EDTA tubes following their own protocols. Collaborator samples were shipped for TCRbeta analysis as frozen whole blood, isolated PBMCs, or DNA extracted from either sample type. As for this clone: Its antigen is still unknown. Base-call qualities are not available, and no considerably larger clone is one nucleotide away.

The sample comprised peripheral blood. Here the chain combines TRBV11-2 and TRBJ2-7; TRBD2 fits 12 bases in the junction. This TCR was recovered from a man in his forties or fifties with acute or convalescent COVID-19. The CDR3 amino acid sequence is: CASSLRTSGVLDEQYF. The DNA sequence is TGTGCCAGCAGCCTTCGGACTAGCGGGGTTCTCGACGAGCAGTACTTC. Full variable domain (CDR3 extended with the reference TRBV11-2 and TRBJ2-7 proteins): EAGVAQSPRYKIIEKRQSVAFWCNPISGHATLYWYQQILGQGPKLLIQFQNNGVVDDSQLPKDRFSAERLKGVDSTLKIQPAKLEDSAVYLCASSLRTSGVLDEQYFGPGTRLTVT.